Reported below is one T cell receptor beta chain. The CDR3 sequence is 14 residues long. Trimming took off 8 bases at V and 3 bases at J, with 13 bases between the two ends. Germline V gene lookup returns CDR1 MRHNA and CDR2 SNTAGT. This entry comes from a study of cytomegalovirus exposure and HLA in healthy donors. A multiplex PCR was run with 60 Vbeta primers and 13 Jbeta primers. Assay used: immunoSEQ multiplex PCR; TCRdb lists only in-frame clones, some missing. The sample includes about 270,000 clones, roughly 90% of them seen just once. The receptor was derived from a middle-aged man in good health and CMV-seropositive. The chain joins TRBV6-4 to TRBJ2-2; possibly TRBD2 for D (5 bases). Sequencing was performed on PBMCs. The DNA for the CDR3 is TGTGCCAGCCGACCGGAGAGGGACACCGGGGAGCTGTTTTTT. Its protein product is CASRPERDTGELFF.